This TCR beta chain comes out of a study of cytomegalovirus exposure and HLA in healthy donors (dated by TCRdb to the late 2010s). Study-wide context: An earlier analysis of roughly 500 of the donors reported approximately 260 Gb of sequence data and approximately 120 million unique TCR beta sequences obtained from about 200 million T cells. An early release covering roughly 640 HLA-typed donors comprised about 300 gigabases of sequencing data and tens of millions of unique TCR sequences. Of the approximately 370 genotyped donors, over 80% were placed in the genetic ancestry cluster associated with self-reported Caucasian donors. The study aimed to test whether signatures of past pathogen exposure could be identified by cataloging public T cell receptors. The T cell repertoires of some 670 subjects were profiled by immunosequencing and related to cytomegalovirus serostatus. In addition to the first cohort of around 670 subjects, a separate validation cohort of 130 or so different subjects was used. High-throughput TCR immunosequencing, statistical association of individual TCRs with disease status, and machine learning were combined to predict cytomegalovirus infection status. A later analysis re-analyzed previously published TCR beta repertoires from 550 to 700 donors and added high-resolution HLA genotyping to study TCR occurrence patterns. Rather than drawing on any new phenotypic data, the later analysis identified candidate immune exposures from TCR beta sequences and the way those sequences occurred across donors. An earlier analysis of around 640 of the donors used high-throughput TCR beta sequencing to judge whether each TCR beta V gene segment behaved as functional or pseudogenic. Donor age, sex, ethnicity and CMV serostatus were compiled alongside the repertoire data. Genome-wide SNP genotypes for about 55% of the 666 donors were used in a later genetic analysis, which treated that subset as a discovery cohort. Every discovery cohort repertoire had been produced on one sequencing platform. Class I and class II HLA loci were covered by the typing at four-digit resolution. Typing coverage differed by locus: A, B, C, DRB1 and DQB1 were typed in roughly 629-630 donors, DQA1 in about 500, DPA1 in 600 to 610, and DPB1 in 400 to 480. Because of strong linkage in the cohort, five DR-DQ haplotypes were treated as single units for association and clustering. Across approximately 400 genotyped donors of the cohort, an average of 235,054 unique TCR beta nucleotide sequences per donor were sequenced, and approximately 17% of those sequences were non-productive.

Here is what the overall study found, with its caveats: In a later genetic analysis, fewer N-insertions in productive TCRs were reported among donors in an Asian-associated ancestry cluster than the roughly 700-donor mean. A later analysis found that HLA-associated TCR beta chains were more clonally expanded and had lower generation probabilities than equally common non-associated chains. According to the authors, the approach could potentially be generalized to other disease states and immunological phenotypes. Correlated functional status among segregating V segments might reflect linkage disequilibrium, but an unknown experimental factor could not be ruled out. Strong co-occurrence of HLA alleles, especially DR and DQ, made assigning TCR associations to individual alleles difficult. The study gave a list of 150 to 200 TCR beta chains associated with cytomegalovirus. In a later analysis, most CMV-associated TCR beta chains were found to appear HLA-restricted, with HLA associations seemingly driven largely by CMV exposure. Because counts were too low, 15 to 20 rarely observed V segments, including chromosome 9 orphons, were excluded from the earlier analysis of several hundred of the donors. Because the 87-base-pair reads could not distinguish some IMGT-functional V segments, including TRBV6-2 and TRBV6-3, those segments were excluded. In vitro tests confirmed that a few of the cytomegalovirus-associated TCR beta chains recognize cytomegalovirus antigens. Immune exposure information for the cohort was limited to CMV serostatus. Roughly uniform sequencing depth across donors was assumed in presence/absence analyses, although this assumption may not hold. The classifier was reported to diagnose cytomegalovirus status with high specificity and sensitivity in both the original cohort and the validation cohort. Across donors, most TCR sequences were observed very rarely, whereas some public TCRs were present in many individuals. Only TCR beta chains were sequenced in this cohort, and the absence of alpha or paired-chain data limited detectable features. The sequencing pipeline was judged likely to have produced a cluster of highly shared sequence variants as a technical artifact. A later analysis reported that several top co-occurrence clusters appeared linked to parvovirus B19, influenza, CMV and Epstein-Barr virus. Because some donors lacked HLA typing at each locus, the association tests relied only on the typed subset. In a later analysis, about 16,000 TCR beta sequences were associated with specific HLA alleles at a false discovery rate of 0.05. In a later analysis, the rate of TCR association differed among HLA loci, with DRB1 alleles having the most associated TCRs and HLA-C alleles having the fewest. In an earlier analysis of 587 of the donors, most TCR beta V segments appeared in productive rearrangements about 87% or about 30% of the time, broadly matching IMGT annotations. A further reported finding was that TCR beta sequences accurately predicted the HLA-A and HLA-B alleles for most subjects in the first cohort. An association between a missense DCLRE1C variant and V-gene and J-gene trimming of TCR beta chains was found in a later genetic analysis and replicated in an independent cohort.

The cohort comprised some 680 healthy bone marrow donors. All cohort members were sampled while nominally healthy, although unrecorded immune exposures were likely present. The donor was CMV seronegative and was included in the group of several hundred seronegative cohort members. A peripheral blood sample was provided by each donor, and peripheral blood mononuclear cells were used for TCR beta sequencing. Genomic DNA was extracted from the blood cell samples with the Qiagen DNeasy Blood Extraction Kit. As regards this clone: Which antigen it targets is not known. No much larger clone is present one base from it, and per-base qualities are unavailable.

Library prep was done by the immunoSEQ multiplex PCR assay. For the multiplex PCR, a mixture combining 60 forward primers for TCR Vbeta segments and 13 reverse primers for TCR Jbeta segments was used. The CDR3 region of rearranged TCR beta genes was amplified from genomic DNA with a multiplex PCR assay. The Illumina HiSeq System was used to sequence the amplified TCR beta libraries as 87-base-pair reads. The original methods were these. In a later analysis, tens of millions of unique TCR beta chains were counted across the roughly 700 repertoires, and roughly 10 million of these chains were shared by at least two donors. Raw reads were error-corrected and collapsed into unique sequences with a nearest-neighbor algorithm that merged closely related sequences to remove PCR and sequencing errors. CDR3 sequences were aligned to IMGT reference sequences to assign V, D and J gene segments. For a sequence to be retained, at least a six-nucleotide match to both a V gene segment and a J gene segment was required. Rearrangements were called productive when the CDR3 lacked stop codons and stayed in frame with V and J; all others were non-productive. CDR3 was defined by IMGT convention, running from the second conserved V-encoded cysteine to the conserved J-encoded phenylalanine. The earlier analysis of a few hundred of the donors excluded any sequence lacking an unambiguous match to a single V gene segment. An earlier analysis of almost 600 of the donors classified V segments as functional when productive rearrangements were above 56.7% and as segregating when the standard deviation between donors was above 5%. A statistical classification framework was built for diagnosing cytomegalovirus status from the catalog of TCR beta chain sequences. In a later analysis, V and J genes were assigned by comparing TCR nucleotide sequences against IMGT/GENE-DB human TR gene sequences. Using the TCRdist pipeline, a later analysis assigned CDR3 sequences along with most-parsimonious VDJ recombination scenarios. A later analysis defined each TCR beta chain by its CDR3 amino acid sequence plus V-gene family, and excluded reads lacking a unique V-gene family. A later analysis removed 600 or so highly shared, low-generation-probability nucleotide sequences to deal with suspected cross-contamination and a sequencing artifact. A later analysis calculated a clonal expansion index for each public chain from normalized within-repertoire ranks of inferred template counts. In a later analysis, generation probabilities were computed using a VDJ recombination model fitted to out-of-frame rearrangements, and the results were checked against IGoR. In a later analysis, hypergeometric tests were used to score TCR-TCR, TCR-HLA and TCR-CMV co-occurrence, with a repertoire-size bias correction applied to TCR pairs. To estimate false discovery rates, a later analysis permuted the HLA or CMV assignments 20 times. In a later analysis, co-occurring TCRs were grouped using DBSCAN, and TCRdist sequence similarity was added for clustering within HLA-allele-positive subsets. Co-occurrence clustering excluded repertoires with fewer than 30,000 or more than 120,000 public chains, plus five with anomalous nucleotide sharing. TCRdb limited this immuneACCESS table to in-frame rearrangements with V and J called. A share of clones is missing; checked studies link under half to unresolved V genes, and the rest is unexplained. V, J and clone size are those of that table, while D and trimming were read from the DNA. The sample has 150,000 to 200,000 clones on record, 70% to 85% of them singletons. Together, the top ten hold about 0.092% of the sample.

The germline V gene provides CDR1 MNHEY and CDR2 SVGAGI. Counted from cysteine to phenylalanine, this CDR3 has 13 amino acids. Of the read, only the CDR3 DNA is kept; its 39 bases are in frame from base 1. V loses 0 bases of germline sequence and J loses 8 bases, and the interval between the two ends is 7 bases. Sequencing used PBMCs. This clonotype was obtained from a boy aged 2-9 years in good health and CMV-seronegative. The chain joins TRBV6-5 to TRBJ1-4; the D segment cannot be called with confidence. This receptor carries the CDR3 CASSYSKREKLFF. The base sequence is TGTGCCAGCAGTTACTCGAAGCGGGAAAAACTGTTTTTT.